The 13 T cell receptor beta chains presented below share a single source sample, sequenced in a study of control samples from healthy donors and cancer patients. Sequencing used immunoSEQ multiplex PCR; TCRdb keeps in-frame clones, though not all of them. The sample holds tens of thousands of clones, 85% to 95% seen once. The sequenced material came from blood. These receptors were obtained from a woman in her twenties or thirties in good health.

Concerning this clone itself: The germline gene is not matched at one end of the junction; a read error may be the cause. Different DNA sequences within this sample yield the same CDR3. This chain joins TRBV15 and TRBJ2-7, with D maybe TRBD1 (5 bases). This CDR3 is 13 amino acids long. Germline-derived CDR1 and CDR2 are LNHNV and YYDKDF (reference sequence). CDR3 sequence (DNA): TGTGCCACCAGCCGAGACAGCTCCTACGAGCAGTACTTC. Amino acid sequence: CATSRDSSYEQYF. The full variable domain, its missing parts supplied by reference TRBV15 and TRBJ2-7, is DAMVIQNPRYQVTQFGKPVTLSCSQTLNHNVMYWYQQKSSQAPKLLFHYYDKDFNNEADTPDNFQSRRPNTSFCFLDIRSPGLGDTAMYLCATSRDSSYEQYFGPGTRLTVT.

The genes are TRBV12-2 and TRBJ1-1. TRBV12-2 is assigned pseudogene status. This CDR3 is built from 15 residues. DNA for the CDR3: TGTGCAAGTCGCTTAGCGGCAGGGGGGGAGACTGAAGCTTTCTTT. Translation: CASRLAAGGETEAFF.

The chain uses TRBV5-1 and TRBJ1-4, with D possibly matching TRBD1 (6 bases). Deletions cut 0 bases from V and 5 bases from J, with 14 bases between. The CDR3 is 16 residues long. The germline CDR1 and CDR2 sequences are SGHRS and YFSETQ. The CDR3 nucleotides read TGCGCCAGCAGCTTGGCCTCTGGCAGGGGAAATGAAAAACTGTTTTTT. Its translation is CASSLASGRGNEKLFF.

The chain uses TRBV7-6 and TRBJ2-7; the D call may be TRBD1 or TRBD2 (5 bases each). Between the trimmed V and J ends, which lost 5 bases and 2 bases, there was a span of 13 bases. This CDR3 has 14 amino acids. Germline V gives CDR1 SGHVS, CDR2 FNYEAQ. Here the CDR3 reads CASSTGTGTYEQYF. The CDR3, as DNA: TGTGCCAGCAGCACCGGGACGGGGACCTACGAGCAGTACTTC.

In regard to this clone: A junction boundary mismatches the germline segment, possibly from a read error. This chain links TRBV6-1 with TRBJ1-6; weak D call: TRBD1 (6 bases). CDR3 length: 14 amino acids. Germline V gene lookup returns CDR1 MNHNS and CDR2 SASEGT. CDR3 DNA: TGTGCCAGCAGGGAAGGGGGACGTAATTCACCCCTCCACTTT. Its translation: CASREGGRNSPLHF.

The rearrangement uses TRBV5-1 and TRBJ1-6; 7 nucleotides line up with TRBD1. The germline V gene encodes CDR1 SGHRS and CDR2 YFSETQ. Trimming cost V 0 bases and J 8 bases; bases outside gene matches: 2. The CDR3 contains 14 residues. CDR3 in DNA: TGCGCCAGCAGCTTGGACAGGGGTTATTCACCCCTCCACTTT. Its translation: CASSLDRGYSPLHF.

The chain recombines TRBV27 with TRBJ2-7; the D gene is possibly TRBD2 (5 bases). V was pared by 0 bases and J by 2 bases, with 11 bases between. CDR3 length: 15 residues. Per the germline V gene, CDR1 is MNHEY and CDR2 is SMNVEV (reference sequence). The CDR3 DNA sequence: TGTGCCAGCAGTTTATCAACCGGGGTGGCCTACGAGCAGTACTTC. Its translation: CASSLSTGVAYEQYF.

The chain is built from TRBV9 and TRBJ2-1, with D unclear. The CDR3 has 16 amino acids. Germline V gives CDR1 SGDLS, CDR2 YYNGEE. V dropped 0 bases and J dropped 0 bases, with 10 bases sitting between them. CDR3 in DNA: TGTGCCAGCAGCGTAGAATCGTTGAGCTCCTACAATGAGCAGTTCTTC. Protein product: CASSVESLSSYNEQFF.

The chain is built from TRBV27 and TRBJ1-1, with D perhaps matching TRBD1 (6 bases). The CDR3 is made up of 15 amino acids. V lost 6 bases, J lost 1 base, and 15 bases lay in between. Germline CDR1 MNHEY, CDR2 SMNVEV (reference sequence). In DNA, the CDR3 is TGTGCCAGCAGCCCAGGAAGGGGGAAGAACACTGAAGCTTTCTTT. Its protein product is CASSPGRGKNTEAFF.

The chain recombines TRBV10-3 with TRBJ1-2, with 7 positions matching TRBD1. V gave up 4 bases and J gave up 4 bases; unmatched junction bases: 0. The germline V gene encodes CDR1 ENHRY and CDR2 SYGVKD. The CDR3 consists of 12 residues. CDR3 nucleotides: TGTGCCATCAGTGGACAGGGCTATGGCTACACCTTC. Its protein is CAISGQGYGYTF.

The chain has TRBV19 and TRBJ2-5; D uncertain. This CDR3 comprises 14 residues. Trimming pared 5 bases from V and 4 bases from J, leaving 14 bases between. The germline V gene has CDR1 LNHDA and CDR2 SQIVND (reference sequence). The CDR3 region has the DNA TGTGCCAGTAGTCCATACACCGCAGGAGAGACCCAGTACTTC. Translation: CASSPYTAGETQYF.

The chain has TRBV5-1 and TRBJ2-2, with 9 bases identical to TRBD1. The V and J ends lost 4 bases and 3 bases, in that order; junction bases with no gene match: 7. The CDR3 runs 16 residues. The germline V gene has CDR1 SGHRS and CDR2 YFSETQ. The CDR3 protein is CASSSNRGRDTGELFF. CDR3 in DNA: TGCGCCAGCAGCAGTAACAGGGGGCGCGACACCGGGGAGCTGTTTTTT.

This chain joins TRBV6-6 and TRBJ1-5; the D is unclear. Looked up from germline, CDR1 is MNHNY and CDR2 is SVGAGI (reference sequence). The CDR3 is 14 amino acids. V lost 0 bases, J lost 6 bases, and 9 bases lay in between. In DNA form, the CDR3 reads TGTGCCAGCAGTTACTCGGAGGGTGGTCAGCCCCAGCATTTT. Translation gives CASSYSEGGQPQHF.